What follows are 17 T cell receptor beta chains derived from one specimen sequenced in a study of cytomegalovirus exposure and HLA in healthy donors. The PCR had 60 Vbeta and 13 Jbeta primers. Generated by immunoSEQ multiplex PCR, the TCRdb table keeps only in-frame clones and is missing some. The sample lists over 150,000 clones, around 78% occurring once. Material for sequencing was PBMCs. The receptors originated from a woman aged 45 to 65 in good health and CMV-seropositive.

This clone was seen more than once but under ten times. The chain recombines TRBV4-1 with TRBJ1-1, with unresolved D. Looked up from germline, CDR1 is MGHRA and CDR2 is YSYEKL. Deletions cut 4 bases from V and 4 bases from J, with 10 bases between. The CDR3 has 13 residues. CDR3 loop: CASSPGGFTEAFF. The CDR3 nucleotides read TGCGCCAGCAGCCCCGGAGGGTTCACTGAAGCTTTCTTT.

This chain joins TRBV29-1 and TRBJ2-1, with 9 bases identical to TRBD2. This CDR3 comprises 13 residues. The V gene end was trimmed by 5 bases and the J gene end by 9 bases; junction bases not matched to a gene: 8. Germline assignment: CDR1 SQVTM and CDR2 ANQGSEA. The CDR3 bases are TGCAGCGTTCGGCGGGGGGGCCTAGGTGAGCAGTTCTTC. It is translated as CSVRRGGLGEQFF.

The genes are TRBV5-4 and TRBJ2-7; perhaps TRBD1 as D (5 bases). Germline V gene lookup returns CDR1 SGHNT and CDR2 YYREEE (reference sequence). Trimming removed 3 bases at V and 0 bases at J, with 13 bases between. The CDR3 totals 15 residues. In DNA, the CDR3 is TGTGCCAGCAGCTGGCAGGGCTCGAGCTCCTACGAGCAGTACTTC. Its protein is CASSWQGSSSYEQYF.

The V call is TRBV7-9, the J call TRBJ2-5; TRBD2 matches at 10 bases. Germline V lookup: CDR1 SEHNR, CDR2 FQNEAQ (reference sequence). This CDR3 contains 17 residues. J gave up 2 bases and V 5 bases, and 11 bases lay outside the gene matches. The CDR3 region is CASSTAGGLTSQETQYF. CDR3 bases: TGTGCCAGCAGCACAGCGGGAGGGTTGACTTCACAAGAGACCCAGTACTTC. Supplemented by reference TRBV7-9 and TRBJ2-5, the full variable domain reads DTGVSQNPRHKITKRGQNVTFRCDPISEHNRLYWYRQTLGQGPEFLTYFQNEAQLEKSRLLSDRFSAERPKGSFSTLEIQRTEQGDSAMYLCASSTAGGLTSQETQYFGPGTRLLVL.

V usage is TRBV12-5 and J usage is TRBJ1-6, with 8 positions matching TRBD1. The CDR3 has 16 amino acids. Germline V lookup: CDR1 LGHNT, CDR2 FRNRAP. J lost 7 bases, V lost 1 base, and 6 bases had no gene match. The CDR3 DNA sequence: TGTGCTAGTGGTTTGGACGGGACAGGTGAAAATTCACCCCTCCACTTT. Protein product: CASGLDGTGENSPLHF.

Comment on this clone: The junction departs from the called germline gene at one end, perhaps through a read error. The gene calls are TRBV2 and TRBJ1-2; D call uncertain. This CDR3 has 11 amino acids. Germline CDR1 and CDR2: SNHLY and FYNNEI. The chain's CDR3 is CASSEARISGF. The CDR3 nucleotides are TGTGCCAGCAGTGAAGCGCGTATCTCGGGCTTC.

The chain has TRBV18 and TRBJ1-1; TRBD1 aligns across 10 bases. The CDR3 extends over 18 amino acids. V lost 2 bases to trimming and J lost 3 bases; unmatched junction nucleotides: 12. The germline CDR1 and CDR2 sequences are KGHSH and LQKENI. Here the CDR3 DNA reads TGTGCCAGCTCACCAACCTTGACAGGGGGCGCTGGGGACACTGAAGCTTTCTTT. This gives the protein CASSPTLTGGAGDTEAFF.

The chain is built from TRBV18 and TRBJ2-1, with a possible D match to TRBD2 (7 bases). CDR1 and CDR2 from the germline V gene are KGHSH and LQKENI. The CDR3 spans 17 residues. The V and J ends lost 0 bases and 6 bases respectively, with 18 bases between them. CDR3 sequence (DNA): TGTGCCAGCTCACCACCGAGGGGGGGCGGCCGAGGCAATGAGCAGTTCTTC. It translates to CASSPPRGGGRGNEQFF. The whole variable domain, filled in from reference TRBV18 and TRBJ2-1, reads NAGVMQNPRHLVRRRGQEARLRCSPMKGHSHVYWYRQLPEEGLKFMVYLQKENIIDESGMPKERFSAEFPKEGPSILRIQQVVRGDSAAYFCASSPPRGGGRGNEQFFGPGTRLTVL.

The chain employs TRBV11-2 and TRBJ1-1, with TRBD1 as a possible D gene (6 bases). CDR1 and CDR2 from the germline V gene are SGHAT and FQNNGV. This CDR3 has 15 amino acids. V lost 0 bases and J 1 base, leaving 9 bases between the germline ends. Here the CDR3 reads CASSLDGGANTEAFF. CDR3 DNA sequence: TGTGCCAGCAGCTTAGATGGGGGGGCGAACACTGAAGCTTTCTTT.

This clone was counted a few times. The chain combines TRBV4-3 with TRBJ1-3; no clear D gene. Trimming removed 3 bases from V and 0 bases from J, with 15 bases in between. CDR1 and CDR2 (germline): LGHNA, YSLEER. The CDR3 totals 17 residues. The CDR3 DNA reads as TGCGCCAGCAGCCACCAGACTGGAGCTCACTCTGGAAACACCATATATTTT. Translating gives CASSHQTGAHSGNTIYF.

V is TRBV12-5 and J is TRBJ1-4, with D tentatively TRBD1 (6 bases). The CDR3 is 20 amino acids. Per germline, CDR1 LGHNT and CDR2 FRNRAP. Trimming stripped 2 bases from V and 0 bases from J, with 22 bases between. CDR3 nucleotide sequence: TGTGCTAGTGGTTTGTCAACGACCCGACAGGTACTTGCAACTAATGAAAAACTGTTTTTT. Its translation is CASGLSTTRQVLATNEKLFF.

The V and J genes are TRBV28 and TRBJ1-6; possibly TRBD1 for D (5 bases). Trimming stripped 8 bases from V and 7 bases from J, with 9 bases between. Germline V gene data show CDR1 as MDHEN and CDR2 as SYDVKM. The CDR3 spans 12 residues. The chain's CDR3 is CASGGGNSPLHF. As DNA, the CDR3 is TGTGCCAGCGGCGGGGGAAATTCACCCCTCCACTTT.

DNA for the CDR3: TGTGCCAGCAGCCTAACCCCACTAGCGGGTGATGACCGCGAGCAGTACTTC. Amino acid sequence: CASSLTPLAGDDREQYF. The chain recombines TRBV7-9 with TRBJ2-7; 9 bases map to TRBD2. Germline trimming cut 5 bases from V and 6 bases from J; bases unmatched to any gene: 17. Germline-derived CDR1 and CDR2 are SEHNR and FQNEAQ (reference sequence). The CDR3 length is 17 residues.

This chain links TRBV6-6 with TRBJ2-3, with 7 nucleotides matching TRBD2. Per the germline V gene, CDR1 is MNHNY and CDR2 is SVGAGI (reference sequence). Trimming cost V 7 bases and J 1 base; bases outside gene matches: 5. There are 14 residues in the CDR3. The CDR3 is CASKRAGGTDTQYF. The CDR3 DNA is TGTGCCAGCAAGAGGGCGGGGGGCACAGATACGCAGTATTTT.

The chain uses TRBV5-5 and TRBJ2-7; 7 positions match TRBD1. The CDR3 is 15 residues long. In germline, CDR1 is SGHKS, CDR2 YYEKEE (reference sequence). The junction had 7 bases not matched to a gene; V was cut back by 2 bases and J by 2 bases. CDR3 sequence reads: CASSFSGTAAYEQYF. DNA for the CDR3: TGTGCCAGCAGCTTTTCCGGGACAGCAGCCTACGAGCAGTACTTC.

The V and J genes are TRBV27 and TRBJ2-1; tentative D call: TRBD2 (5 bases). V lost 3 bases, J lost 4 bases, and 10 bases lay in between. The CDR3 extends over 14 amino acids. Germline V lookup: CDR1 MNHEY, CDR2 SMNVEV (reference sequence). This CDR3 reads CASSFQRPYNEQFF. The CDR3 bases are TGTGCCAGCAGTTTCCAGCGGCCTTACAATGAGCAGTTCTTC.

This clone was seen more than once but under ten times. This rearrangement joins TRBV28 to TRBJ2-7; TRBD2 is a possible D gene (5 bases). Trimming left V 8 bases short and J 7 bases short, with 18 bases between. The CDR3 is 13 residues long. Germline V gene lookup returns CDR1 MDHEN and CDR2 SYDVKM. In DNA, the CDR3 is TGTGCCAGCGGGCAAGACAAGACGGGAGAGCAGTACTTC. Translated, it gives CASGQDKTGEQYF.